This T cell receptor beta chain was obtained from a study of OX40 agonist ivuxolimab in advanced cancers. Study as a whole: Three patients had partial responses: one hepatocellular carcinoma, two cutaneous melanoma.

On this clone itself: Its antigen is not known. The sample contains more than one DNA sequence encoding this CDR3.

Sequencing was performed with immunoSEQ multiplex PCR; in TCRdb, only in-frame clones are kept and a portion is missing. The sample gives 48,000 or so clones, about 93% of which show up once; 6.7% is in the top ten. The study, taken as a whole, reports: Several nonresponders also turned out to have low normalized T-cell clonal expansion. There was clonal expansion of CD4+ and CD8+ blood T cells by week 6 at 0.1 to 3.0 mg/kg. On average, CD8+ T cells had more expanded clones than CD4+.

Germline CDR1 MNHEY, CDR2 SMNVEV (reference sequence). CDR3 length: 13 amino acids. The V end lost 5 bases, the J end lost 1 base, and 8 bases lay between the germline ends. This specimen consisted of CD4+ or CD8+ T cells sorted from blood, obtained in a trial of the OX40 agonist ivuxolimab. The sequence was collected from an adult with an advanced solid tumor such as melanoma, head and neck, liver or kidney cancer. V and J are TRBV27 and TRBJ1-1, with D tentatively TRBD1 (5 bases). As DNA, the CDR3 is TGTGCCAGCAGTCCCACAGGGAACACTGAAGCTTTCTTT. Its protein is CASSPTGNTEAFF.